Shown below are 31 T cell receptor beta chains from a single sample sequenced in a study of neurological immune-mediated disorders. One entry per CDR3 protein results from TCRdb running MiXCR on the 5' RACE reads. The sample carries about 57,000 distinct CDR3 sequences, roughly 10% recorded once. Stated time point: longitudinal time-point 1 (baseline). Specimen: PBMCs. Every receptor here comes from a male donor with HTLV-1-associated myelopathy (HAM/TSP).

This clonotype was seen many times. This rearrangement joins TRBV3-1 to TRBJ1-5; D remains unclear. Per germline, CDR1 LGHDT and CDR2 YNNKEL (reference sequence). There are 14 residues in the CDR3. The ends were cut back, 3 bases at V and 0 bases at J, with 6 bases in the middle. The CDR3 nucleotides read TGTGCCAGCAGCCAGGCATATAGCAATCAGCCCCAGCATTTT. It specifies CASSQAYSNQPQHF. Variable domain in full (rest from reference TRBV3-1 and TRBJ1-5): DTAVSQTPKYLVTQMGNDKSIKCEQNLGHDTMYWYKQDSKKFLKIMFSYNNKELIINETVPNRFSPKSPDKAHLNLHINSLELGDSAVYFCASSQAYSNQPQHFGDGTRLSIL.

This clonotype was found many times. The gene calls are TRBV10-3 and TRBJ1-1, with 9 bases aligning to TRBD1. J gave up 4 bases and V 10 bases, and 7 bases lay outside the gene matches. Germline CDR1 ENHRY, CDR2 SYGVKD. This CDR3 is built from 13 residues. The CDR3 reads CATGQGLGTEAFF. The CDR3 nucleotides read TGTGCCACCGGACAGGGGTTGGGCACTGAAGCTTTCTTT.

The chain uses TRBV7-3 and TRBJ2-2, with D tentatively TRBD1 (5 bases). This CDR3 has 16 residues. Trimming left V 0 bases short and J 2 bases short, with 10 bases between. Germline assignment: CDR1 SGHTA and CDR2 FQGTGA. CDR3 DNA sequence: TGTGCCAGCAGCTTAACGTTAACAGGTAACACCGGGGAGCTGTTTTTT. Translated: CASSLTLTGNTGELFF.

This clonotype was detected many times. The chain combines TRBV15 with TRBJ1-5, with a weak D call TRBD1 (5 bases). Germline CDR1 and CDR2: LNHNV and YYDKDF (reference sequence). The length of the CDR3 is 13 residues. Trimming took off 5 bases at V and 7 bases at J, with 12 bases between the two ends. CDR3 residues: CATSWDYPQPQHF. The CDR3 DNA sequence: TGTGCCACCAGCTGGGACTACCCCCAGCCCCAGCATTTT.

This clonotype has a count of ten or more. The V and J genes are TRBV2 and TRBJ2-5, with D possibly TRBD1 on 6 matching bases. The ends were cut back, 8 bases at V and 3 bases at J, with 13 bases in the middle. CDR3 length: 13 amino acids. CDR1 and CDR2 from the germline V gene are SNHLY and FYNNEI. In nucleotides, the CDR3 is TGTGCCAGCCAAACAGGGTGGGAAGAGACCCAGTACTTC. It yields the protein CASQTGWEETQYF.

This clonotype came up many times. The chain has TRBV7-9 and TRBJ2-7, with TRBD1 identical over 12 bases. The CDR3 has 15 residues. The junction had 9 bases not matched to a gene; V was cut back by 6 bases and J by 6 bases. Germline values: CDR1 SEHNR, CDR2 FQNEAQ (reference sequence). Here the CDR3 DNA reads TGTGCCAGCAGTAGGCCGGGACAGGGGGCCGCCGAGCAGTACTTC. This gives the protein CASSRPGQGAAEQYF. Together with reference TRBV7-9 and TRBJ2-7, the CDR3 gives the full variable domain: DTGVSQNPRHKITKRGQNVTFRCDPISEHNRLYWYRQTLGQGPEFLTYFQNEAQLEKSRLLSDRFSAERPKGSFSTLEIQRTEQGDSAMYLCASSRPGQGAAEQYFGPGTRLTVT.

This clonotype appeared a few times. CDR3 nucleotide sequence: TGTGCCAGCAGCTTAATTAGGTGGAAGAGGATAGACACTGAAGCTTTCTTT. Translation: CASSLIRWKRIDTEAFF. This sequence joins TRBV7-3 and TRBJ1-1; no clear D gene. Germline CDR1 is SGHTA and CDR2 is FQGTGA. The V gene lost 1 base and the J gene lost 3 bases, with 18 bases spanning the gap. This CDR3 is 17 amino acids long.

This rearrangement joins TRBV7-9 to TRBJ2-6; D is ambiguous. The V and J ends lost 1 base and 0 bases respectively, with 4 bases between them. Germline V gives CDR1 SEHNR, CDR2 FQNEAQ (reference sequence). The CDR3 is made up of 15 amino acids. Here the CDR3 reads CASSLGLSGANVLTF. The CDR3 DNA reads TGTGCCAGCAGCTTAGGACTCTCTGGGGCCAACGTCCTGACTTTC.

This clonotype has at least ten counts. This rearrangement joins TRBV20-1 to TRBJ2-2, with 10 bases identical to TRBD2. The germline V gene encodes CDR1 DFQATT and CDR2 SNEGSKA (reference sequence). This CDR3 region has 15 residues. Germline trimming cut 5 bases from V and 0 bases from J; bases unmatched to any gene: 3. The CDR3 bases are TGCAGTGCTTTCCTAGCGGGGGCGAACACCGGGGAGCTGTTTTTT. Translation: CSAFLAGANTGELFF.

This clonotype was seen repeatedly, ten times or more. This rearrangement joins TRBV6-2 or TRBV6-3 to TRBJ1-5; D might be TRBD1 (6 bases). The ends were cut back, 5 bases at V and 3 bases at J, with 11 bases in the middle. There are 14 residues in the CDR3. Looked up from germline, CDR1 is MNHEY and CDR2 is SVGEGT. This chain's CDR3 is CASSPRQDNQPQHF. Here the CDR3 DNA reads TGTGCCAGCAGTCCAAGACAGGACAATCAGCCCCAGCATTTT.

This clonotype was seen at least ten times. The V call is TRBV7-2, the J call TRBJ2-1; 9 nucleotides align to TRBD1. J lost 3 bases, V lost 7 bases, and 7 bases had no gene match. This CDR3 contains 15 residues. Germline V gene lookup returns CDR1 SGHTA and CDR2 FQGNSA. CDR3 sequence reads: CASTMGDRDYNEQFF. The CDR3 bases are TGTGCCAGCACCATGGGGGACAGGGACTACAATGAGCAGTTCTTC. The full variable domain, completed using reference TRBV7-2 and TRBJ2-1, is GAGVSQSPSNKVTEKGKDVELRCDPISGHTALYWYRQSLGQGLEFLIYFQGNSAPDKSGLPSDRFSAERTGGSVSTLTIQRTQQEDSAVYLCASTMGDRDYNEQFFGPGTRLTVL.

There are many counts of this clonotype. V is TRBV7-8 and J is TRBJ2-1, with D possibly called TRBD1 or TRBD2 (5 bases each). Germline V gene sequence: CDR1 SGHVS, CDR2 FQNEAQ. CDR3 length: 16 amino acids. Deletions cut 5 bases from V and 5 bases from J, with 19 bases between. CDR3 protein: CASSPDGAGYHNEQFF. The CDR3 nucleotides read TGTGCCAGCAGCCCTGACGGGGCAGGGTACCACAATGAGCAGTTCTTC.

This clonotype was seen many times. The chain recombines TRBV7-6 with TRBJ2-7; D is uncertain. V was pared by 4 bases and J by 6 bases, with 10 bases between. The CDR3 runs to 12 residues. The germline V gene has CDR1 SGHVS and CDR2 FNYEAQ. Written as DNA, the CDR3 is TGTGCCAGCAGCTCCCTACACGGCGAGCAGTACTTC. It yields the protein CASSSLHGEQYF.

This clonotype showed up just a few times. J is TRBJ1-1 and V is TRBV7-2; TRBD1 aligns across 8 bases. V trimming: 5 bases; J trimming: 6 bases; junction bases outside the gene matches: 8. In germline, CDR1 is SGHTA, CDR2 FQGNSA. The CDR3 consists of 14 residues. For the CDR3, the DNA is TGTGCCAGCAGCCCTGGACAGGGAAACTCTGAAGCTTTCTTT. Its translation is CASSPGQGNSEAFF.

This clonotype was found many times. A much larger clone is a single base away; this may be a read error. J is TRBJ2-2 and V is TRBV15, with D possibly being TRBD2 (5 bases). Germline-derived CDR1 and CDR2 are LNHNV and YYDKDF (reference sequence). The length of the CDR3 is 16 residues. CDR3 coding DNA: TGTGCCACCAGCAGAGATACGCGGCAGAACACCGGGGAGCAGTTTTTT. This codes for CATSRDTRQNTGEQFF.

Ten or more counts support this clonotype. The chain is built from TRBV28 and TRBJ2-7; 8 bases are shared with TRBD1. CDR3 length: 15 residues. The J segment lost 4 bases and the V segment lost 1 base, leaving 6 bases of the junction unmatched. Germline V lookup: CDR1 MDHEN, CDR2 SYDVKM. CDR3 amino acids: CASSLSAGGVYEQYF. CDR3 coding DNA: TGTGCCAGCAGTTTATCGGCAGGGGGCGTATACGAGCAGTACTTC.

This clonotype was counted ten times or more. The chain links TRBV28 to TRBJ1-5; D is possibly TRBD1 (5 bases). V was trimmed by 4 bases and J by 2 bases, leaving 12 bases between them. There are 15 residues in the CDR3. Germline V gene sequence: CDR1 MDHEN, CDR2 SYDVKM. As DNA, the CDR3 is TGTGCCAGCAGTTCCTCAGGGTTGGGCAATCAGCCCCAGCATTTT. Protein sequence: CASSSSGLGNQPQHF.

This clonotype has at least ten counts. One end of the junction does not line up with germline, which may come from a read error. This sequence joins TRBV7-7 and TRBJ2-5; D remains unclear. Germline CDR1 reads SSHAT; CDR2 reads FNYEAQ (reference sequence). The CDR3 sequence is 13 residues long. CDR3 in amino acids: CASSPSAMKTQYF. DNA for the CDR3: TGTGCTAGCAGCCCTTCGGCAATGAAGACCCAGTACTTC.

There are many counts of this clonotype. The chain employs TRBV29-1 and TRBJ1-1; tentatively, D is TRBD1 (5 bases). Germline values: CDR1 SQVTM, CDR2 ANQGSEA. The V gene lost 4 bases and the J gene lost 0 bases, with 15 bases spanning the gap. The CDR3 length is 15 residues. The CDR3 region has the DNA TGCAGCGTTGCATCCGGGTGGGGGATGAACACTGAAGCTTTCTTT. Amino acid sequence: CSVASGWGMNTEAFF.

The chain links TRBV11-2 to TRBJ2-7; D ambiguous. This CDR3 region has 13 residues. Germline loops: CDR1 SGHAT, CDR2 FQNNGV. The V end was cut by 1 base, the J end by 4 bases, with 8 bases between. The CDR3 region is CASSLGKGYEQYF. CDR3 coding DNA: TGTGCCAGCAGCTTAGGGAAAGGATACGAGCAGTACTTC. The variable domain in full, with the rest retrieved from reference TRBV11-2 and TRBJ2-7, is EAGVAQSPRYKIIEKRQSVAFWCNPISGHATLYWYQQILGQGPKLLIQFQNNGVVDDSQLPKDRFSAERLKGVDSTLKIQPAKLEDSAVYLCASSLGKGYEQYFGPGTRLTVT.

At least ten counts were recorded for this clonotype. V usage is TRBV5-1 and J usage is TRBJ2-3; 9 bases are a match to TRBD1. Germline loops: CDR1 SGHRS, CDR2 YFSETQ. V shed 4 bases, J shed 6 bases, and the junction held 6 bases outside the gene matches. This CDR3 has 14 amino acids. The CDR3 sequence is CASSPDRGEDTQYF. For the CDR3, the DNA is TGCGCCAGCAGCCCGGACAGGGGTGAGGATACGCAGTATTTT.

This clonotype has a count of ten or more. The rearrangement links TRBV4-3 to TRBJ2-7; 9 nucleotides agree with TRBD1. Germline V CDR1 and CDR2: LGHNA, YSLEER. V shed 4 bases, J shed 2 bases, and the junction held 3 bases outside the gene matches. CDR3 size: 14 residues. The CDR3 DNA reads TGCGCCAGCAGCCCCAGACAGGGGGCCTACGAGCAGTACTTC. Amino acids: CASSPRQGAYEQYF.

As concerns this clonotype: A much larger clone differs from this one at a single base, so this may be a read error. The J gene is TRBJ1-5, the V gene TRBV7-2; possible D gene TRBD1, 5 bases. The CDR3 loop spans 15 amino acids. Germline lookup yields CDR1 SGHTA and CDR2 FQGNSA. The CDR3 sequence: CANSPDSGLNQPQHF. As DNA, the CDR3 is TGTGCCAACAGCCCCGACAGCGGATTAAATCAGCCCCAGCATTTT.

This clonotype was found many times. The CDR3 ends on some other residue instead of the conserved phenylalanine or tryptophan, so this is likely a read error. It is unclear where the CDR3 begins or ends on the DNA, so no DNA is shown, and the CDR3 is as TCRdb lists it. The V and J genes are TRBV7-9 and TRBJ2-5; the table's TRBD2 call for D was not verified on the DNA. The V gene's germline CDR1 is SEHNR and CDR2 FQNEAQ (reference sequence). The CDR3 is 13 residues long, ends included. This CDR3 is CASSSSFGGAIML.

This clonotype was counted at least ten times. The CDR3 region is CASSPITRRVAEAFF. The CDR3 region has the DNA TGTGCCAGCAGCCCTATCACTAGACGGGTTGCTGAAGCTTTCTTT. The chain is built from TRBV11-2 and TRBJ1-1, with no clear D. The CDR3 sequence is 15 residues long. Trimming took 5 bases from V and 6 from J, leaving 19 bases between them. Looked up from germline, CDR1 is SGHAT and CDR2 is FQNNGV.

This clonotype was counted ten times or more. The chain joins TRBV5-1 to TRBJ2-1; 9 bases align to TRBD1. Germline lookup yields CDR1 SGHRS and CDR2 YFSETQ. CDR3 size: 13 residues. After removal of 6 bases from V and 4 bases from J, the junction contained 2 bases not matched to a gene. DNA for the CDR3: TGCGCCAGCACCGGGACAGGGTACAATGAGCAGTTCTTC. This codes for CASTGTGYNEQFF.

This clonotype was recorded at least ten times. The V gene is TRBV7-9, the J gene TRBJ2-5, with D hard to call. CDR3 length: 14 residues. Germline V gives CDR1 SEHNR, CDR2 FQNEAQ (reference sequence). Trimming removed 4 bases from V and 0 bases from J, with 9 bases in between. CDR3 sequence: CASSSWRDQETQYF. The CDR3 nucleotides are TGTGCCAGCAGCTCCTGGAGAGACCAAGAGACCCAGTACTTC.

In its sample, this clonotype was seen many times. The rearrangement uses TRBV4-3 and TRBJ2-4, with D maybe TRBD2 (6 bases). V was cut by 0 bases and J by 6 bases, with 12 bases left in between. CDR3 length: 15 amino acids. Looked up from germline, CDR1 is LGHNA and CDR2 is YSLEER. Written as DNA, the CDR3 is TGCGCCAGCAGCCAAGATCGCGGGACCCTAAACATTCAGTACTTC. Protein product: CASSQDRGTLNIQYF.

This clonotype was seen at least ten times. CDR3 residues: CSAPPTLGLAGEPRYTQYF. CDR3 coding DNA: TGCAGTGCCCCCCCCACCCTGGGACTAGCGGGGGAGCCGCGTTATACGCAGTATTTT. This chain uses TRBV20-1 with TRBJ2-3, with 14 bases identical to TRBD2. This CDR3 spans 19 amino acids. Germline CDR1 DFQATT, CDR2 SNEGSKA (reference sequence). V lost 6 bases to trimming and J lost 7 bases; unmatched junction nucleotides: 21.

This clonotype was counted at least ten times. This chain uses TRBV5-1 with TRBJ2-3, with 9 bases matching TRBD1. With V trimmed by 3 bases and J by 11 bases, 10 bases remained unmatched. Germline V gene sequence: CDR1 SGHRS, CDR2 YFSETQ. The CDR3 runs to 14 residues. As DNA, the CDR3 is TGCGCCAGCAGCTCAGGGACAGGGATTCTGGGGCAGTATTTT. It yields the protein CASSSGTGILGQYF.

The sample holds many counts of this clonotype. V gene TRBV6-5 combines with J gene TRBJ2-5; D is perhaps TRBD1 (6 bases). The V gene's germline CDR1 is MNHEY and CDR2 SVGAGI. The CDR3 sequence is 12 residues long. Trimming shortened V by 8 bases and J by 2 bases, and 9 bases separated the two germline ends. Here the CDR3 reads CASSGQQETQYF. The CDR3 DNA reads TGTGCCAGCTCCGGACAGCAAGAGACCCAGTACTTC.